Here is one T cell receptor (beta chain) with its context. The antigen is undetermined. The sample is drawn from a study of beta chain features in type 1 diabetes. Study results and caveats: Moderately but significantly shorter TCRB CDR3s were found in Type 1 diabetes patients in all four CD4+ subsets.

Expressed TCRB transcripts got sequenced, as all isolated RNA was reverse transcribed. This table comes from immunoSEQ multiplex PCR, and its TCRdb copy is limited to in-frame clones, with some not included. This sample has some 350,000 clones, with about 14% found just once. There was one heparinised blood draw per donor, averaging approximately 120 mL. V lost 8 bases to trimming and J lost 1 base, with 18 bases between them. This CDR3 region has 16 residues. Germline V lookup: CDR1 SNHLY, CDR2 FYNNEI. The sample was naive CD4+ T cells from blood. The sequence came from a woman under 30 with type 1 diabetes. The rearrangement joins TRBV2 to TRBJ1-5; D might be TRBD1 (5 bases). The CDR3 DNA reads TGTGCCAGCGGCTCCGTTGGCAGGGCGAGCAATCAGCCCCAGCATTTT. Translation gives CASGSVGRASNQPQHF.